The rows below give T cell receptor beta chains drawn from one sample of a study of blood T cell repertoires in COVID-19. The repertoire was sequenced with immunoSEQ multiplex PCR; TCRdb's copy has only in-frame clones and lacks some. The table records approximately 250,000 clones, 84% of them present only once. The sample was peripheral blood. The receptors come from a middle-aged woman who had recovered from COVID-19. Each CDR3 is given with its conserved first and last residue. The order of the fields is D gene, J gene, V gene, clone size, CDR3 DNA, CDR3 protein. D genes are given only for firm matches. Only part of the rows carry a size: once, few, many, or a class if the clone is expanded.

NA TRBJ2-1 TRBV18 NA TGTGCCAGCTCACCACCGGCGGGTGACAATGAGCAGTTCTTC CASSPPAGDNEQFF
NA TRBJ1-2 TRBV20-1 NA TGCAGTGCTAGTGAGGGGCTTCAGAACTATGGCTACACCTTC CSASEGLQNYGYTF
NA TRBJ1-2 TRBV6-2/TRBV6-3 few TGTGCCAGCAGTTACGGTCAGGCAGGGGCCTATGGCTACACCTTC CASSYGQAGAYGYTF
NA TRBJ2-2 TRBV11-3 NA TGTGCCAGCAGCTTAGATCCGGGGGCCGGGGAGCTGTTTTTT CASSLDPGAGELFF
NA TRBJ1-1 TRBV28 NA TGTGCCAGCAGTTTATTTTACAGTCTGAACACTGAAGCTTTCTTT CASSLFYSLNTEAFF
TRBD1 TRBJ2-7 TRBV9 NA TGTGCCAGCAGCATGTCCGGGACAGCGCGCTACGAGCAGTACTTC CASSMSGTARYEQYF
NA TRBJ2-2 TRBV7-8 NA TGTGCCAGCAGCTTTCGCAGGGCGAACACCGGGGAGCTGTTTTTT CASSFRRANTGELFF
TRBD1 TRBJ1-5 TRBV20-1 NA TGCAGTGCTAGTGTCATTCGGGACAGGGGGAGCAATCAGCCCCAGCATTTT CSASVIRDRGSNQPQHF
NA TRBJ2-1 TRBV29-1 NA TGCAGCACAGATGGGTTTTCGAAAGGTGAGCAGTTCTTC CSTDGFSKGEQFF
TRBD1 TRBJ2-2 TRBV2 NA TGTGCCAGCAGTGACCCCGCAGGGGGCTTAGCCGGGGAGCTGTTTTTT CASSDPAGGLAGELFF
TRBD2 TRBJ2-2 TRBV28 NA TGTGCCAGCATCTCGGGGGGGAAGGCCGGGGAGCTGTTTTTT CASISGGKAGELFF
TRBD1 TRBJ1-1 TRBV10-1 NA TGCGCCAGCAGCACCGGGACAGTCACTGAAGCTTTCTTT CASSTGTVTEAFF
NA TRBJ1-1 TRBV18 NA TGTGCCAGCTCACCCCAGGAGGTGAACACTGAAGCTTTCTTT CASSPQEVNTEAFF
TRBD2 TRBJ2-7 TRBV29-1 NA TGCAGCGGATCCTCCCGTCGGGGGGACGAGCAGTACTTC CSGSSRRGDEQYF
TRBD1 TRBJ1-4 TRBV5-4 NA TGTGCCAGCAGCTTGAGCCAGGGGGGTTGGACTAATGAAAAACTGTTTTTT CASSLSQGGWTNEKLFF
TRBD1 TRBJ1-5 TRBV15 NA TGTGCCACCCAGACGCAACCGGGACAGGGCCAGCCCCAGCATTTT CATQTQPGQGQPQHF